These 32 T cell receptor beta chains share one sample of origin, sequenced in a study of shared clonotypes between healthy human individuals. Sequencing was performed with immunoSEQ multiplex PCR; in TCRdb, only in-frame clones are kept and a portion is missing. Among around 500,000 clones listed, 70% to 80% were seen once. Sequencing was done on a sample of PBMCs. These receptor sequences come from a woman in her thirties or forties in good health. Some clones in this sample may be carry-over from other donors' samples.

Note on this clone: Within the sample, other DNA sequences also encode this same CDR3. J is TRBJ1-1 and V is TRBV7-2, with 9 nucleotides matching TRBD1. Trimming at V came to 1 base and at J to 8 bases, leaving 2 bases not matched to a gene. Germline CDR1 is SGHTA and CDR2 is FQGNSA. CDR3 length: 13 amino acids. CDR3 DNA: TGTGCCAGCAGCTTAGAACAGGGGGCCGAAGCTTTCTTT. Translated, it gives CASSLEQGAEAFF.

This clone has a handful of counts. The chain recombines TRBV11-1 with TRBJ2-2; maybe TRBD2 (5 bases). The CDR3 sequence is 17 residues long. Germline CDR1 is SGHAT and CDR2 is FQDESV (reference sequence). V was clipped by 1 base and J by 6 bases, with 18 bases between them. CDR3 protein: CASSLGSGLREAGELFF. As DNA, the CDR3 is TGTGCCAGCAGCTTAGGTTCGGGTCTGAGGGAAGCCGGGGAGCTGTTTTTT.

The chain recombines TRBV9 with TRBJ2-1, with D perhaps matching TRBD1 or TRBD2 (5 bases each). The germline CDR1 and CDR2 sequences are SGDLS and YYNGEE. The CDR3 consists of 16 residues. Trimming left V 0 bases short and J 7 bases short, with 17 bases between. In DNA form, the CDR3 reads TGTGCCAGCAGCGTAGGACCGGGGCAGGCGGGTAATGAGCAGTTCTTC. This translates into CASSVGPGQAGNEQFF.

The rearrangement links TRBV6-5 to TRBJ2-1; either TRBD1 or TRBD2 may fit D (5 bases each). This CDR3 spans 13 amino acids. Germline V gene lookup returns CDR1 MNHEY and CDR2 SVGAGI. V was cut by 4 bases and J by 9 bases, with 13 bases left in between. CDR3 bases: TGTGCCAGCAGTTCATCGGGACCTGGTGAGCAGTTCTTC. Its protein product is CASSSSGPGEQFF.

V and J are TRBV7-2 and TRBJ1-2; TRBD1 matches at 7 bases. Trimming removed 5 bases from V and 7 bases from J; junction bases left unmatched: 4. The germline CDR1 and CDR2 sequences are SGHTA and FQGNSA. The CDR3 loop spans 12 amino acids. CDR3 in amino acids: CASSAEGAGYTF. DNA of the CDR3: TGTGCCAGCAGCGCAGAGGGGGCTGGCTACACCTTC.

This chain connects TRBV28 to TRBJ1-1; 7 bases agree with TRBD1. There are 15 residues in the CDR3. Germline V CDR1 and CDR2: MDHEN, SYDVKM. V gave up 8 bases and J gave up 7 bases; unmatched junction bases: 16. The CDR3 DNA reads TGTGCCAGCTGCCCTGGGGACAGCACCCGGGATGAAGCTTTCTTT. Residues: CASCPGDSTRDEAFF.

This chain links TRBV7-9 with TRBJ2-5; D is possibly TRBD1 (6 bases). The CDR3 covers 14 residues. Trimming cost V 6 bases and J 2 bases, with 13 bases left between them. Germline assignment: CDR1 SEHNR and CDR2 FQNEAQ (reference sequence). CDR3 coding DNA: TGTGCCAGCAGATCCAAGACAGGACAAGAGACCCAGTACTTC. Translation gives CASRSKTGQETQYF.

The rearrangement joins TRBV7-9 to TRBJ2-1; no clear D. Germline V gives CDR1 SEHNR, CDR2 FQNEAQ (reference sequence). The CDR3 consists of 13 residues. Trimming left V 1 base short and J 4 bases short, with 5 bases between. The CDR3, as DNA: TGTGCCAGCAGCTTAGTAGGGTACAATGAGCAGTTCTTC. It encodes CASSLVGYNEQFF.

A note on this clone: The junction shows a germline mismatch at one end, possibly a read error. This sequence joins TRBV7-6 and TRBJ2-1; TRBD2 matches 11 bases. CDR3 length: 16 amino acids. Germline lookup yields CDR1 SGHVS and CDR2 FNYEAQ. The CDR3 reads CASSLTTSGSFNEQLF. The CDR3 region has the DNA TGTGCCAGCAGCTTAACTACTAGCGGGAGTTTCAATGAGCAGCTCTTC.

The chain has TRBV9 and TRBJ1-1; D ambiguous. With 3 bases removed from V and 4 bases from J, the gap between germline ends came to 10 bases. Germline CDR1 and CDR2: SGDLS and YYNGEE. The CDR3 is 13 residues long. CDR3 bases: TGTGCCAGCAGCGGAGGATTTGGCACTGAAGCTTTCTTT. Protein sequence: CASSGGFGTEAFF. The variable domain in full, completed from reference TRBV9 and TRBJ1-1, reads DSGVTQTPKHLITATGQRVTLRCSPRSGDLSVYWYQQSLDQGLQFLIQYYNGEERAKGNILERFSAQQFPDLHSELNLSSLELGDSALYFCASSGGFGTEAFFGQGTRLTVV.

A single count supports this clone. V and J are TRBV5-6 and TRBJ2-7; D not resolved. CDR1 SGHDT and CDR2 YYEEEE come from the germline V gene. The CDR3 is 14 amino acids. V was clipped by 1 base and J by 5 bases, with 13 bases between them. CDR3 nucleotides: TGTGCCAGCAGCTTGTGGGCCGTTAGGGACGAGCAGTACTTC. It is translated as CASSLWAVRDEQYF.

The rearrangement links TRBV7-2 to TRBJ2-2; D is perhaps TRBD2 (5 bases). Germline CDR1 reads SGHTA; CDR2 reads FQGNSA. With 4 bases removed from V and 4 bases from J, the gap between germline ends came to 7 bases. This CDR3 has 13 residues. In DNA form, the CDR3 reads TGTGCCAGCAGCTCACTAGGCACCGGGGAGCTGTTTTTT. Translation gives CASSSLGTGELFF.

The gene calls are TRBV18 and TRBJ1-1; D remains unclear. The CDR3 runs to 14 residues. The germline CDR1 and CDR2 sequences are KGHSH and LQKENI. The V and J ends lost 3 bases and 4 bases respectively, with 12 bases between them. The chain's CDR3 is CASSPGLEGTEAFF. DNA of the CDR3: TGTGCCAGCTCACCTGGGCTCGAGGGCACTGAAGCTTTCTTT.

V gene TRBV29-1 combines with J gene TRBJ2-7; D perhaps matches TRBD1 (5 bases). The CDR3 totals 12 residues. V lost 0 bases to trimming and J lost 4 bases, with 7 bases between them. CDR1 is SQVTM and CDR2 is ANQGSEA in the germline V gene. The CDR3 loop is CSVEDQGYEQYF. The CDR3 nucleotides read TGCAGCGTTGAAGATCAGGGATACGAGCAGTACTTC.

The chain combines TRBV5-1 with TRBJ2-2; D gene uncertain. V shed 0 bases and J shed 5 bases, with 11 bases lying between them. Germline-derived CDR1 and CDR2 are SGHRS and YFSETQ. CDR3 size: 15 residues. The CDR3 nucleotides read TGCGCCAGCAGCTTGGCCGTCCTTGGAACCGGGGAGCTGTTTTTT. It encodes CASSLAVLGTGELFF.

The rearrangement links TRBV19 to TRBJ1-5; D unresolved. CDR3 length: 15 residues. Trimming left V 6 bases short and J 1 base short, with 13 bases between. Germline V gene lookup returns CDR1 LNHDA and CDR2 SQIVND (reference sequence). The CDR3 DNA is TGTGCCAGTAGGGCGGGAATTTTGAGCAATCAGCCCCAGCATTTT. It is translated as CASRAGILSNQPQHF.

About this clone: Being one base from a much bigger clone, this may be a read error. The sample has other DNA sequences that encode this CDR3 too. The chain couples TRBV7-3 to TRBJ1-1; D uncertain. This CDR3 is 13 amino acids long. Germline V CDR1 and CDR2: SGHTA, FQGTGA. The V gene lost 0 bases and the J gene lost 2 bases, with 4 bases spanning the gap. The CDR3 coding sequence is TGTGCCAGCAGCTTAACGGGTAACACTGAAGCTTTCTTT. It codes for CASSLTGNTEAFF.

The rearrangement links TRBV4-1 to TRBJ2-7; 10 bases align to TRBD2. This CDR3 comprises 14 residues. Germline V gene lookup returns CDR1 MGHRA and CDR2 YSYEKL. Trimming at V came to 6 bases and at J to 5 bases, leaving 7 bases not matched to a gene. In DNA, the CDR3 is TGCGCCAGCAGGAGAAGCGGGAGGGCCGACGAGCAGTACTTC. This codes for CASRRSGRADEQYF.

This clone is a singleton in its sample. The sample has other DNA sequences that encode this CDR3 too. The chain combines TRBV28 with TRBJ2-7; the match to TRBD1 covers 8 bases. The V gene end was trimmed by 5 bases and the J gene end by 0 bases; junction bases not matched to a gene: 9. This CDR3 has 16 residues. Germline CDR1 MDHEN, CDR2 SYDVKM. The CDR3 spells CASSQNTGGSSYEQYF. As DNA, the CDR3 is TGTGCCAGCAGTCAAAACACAGGGGGTTCCTCCTACGAGCAGTACTTC.

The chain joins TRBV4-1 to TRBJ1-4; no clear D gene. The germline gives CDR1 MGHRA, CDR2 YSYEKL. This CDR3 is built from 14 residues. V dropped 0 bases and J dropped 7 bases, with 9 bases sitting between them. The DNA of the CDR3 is TGCGCCAGCAGCCAAGAGTCGAGGATTGAAAAACTGTTTTTT. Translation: CASSQESRIEKLFF.

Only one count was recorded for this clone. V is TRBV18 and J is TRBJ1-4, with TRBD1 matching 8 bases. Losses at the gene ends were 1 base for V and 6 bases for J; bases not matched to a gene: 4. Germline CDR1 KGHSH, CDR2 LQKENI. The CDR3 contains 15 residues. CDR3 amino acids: CASSPRTGWDEKLFF. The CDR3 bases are TGTGCCAGCTCACCACGGACAGGGTGGGATGAAAAACTGTTTTTT.

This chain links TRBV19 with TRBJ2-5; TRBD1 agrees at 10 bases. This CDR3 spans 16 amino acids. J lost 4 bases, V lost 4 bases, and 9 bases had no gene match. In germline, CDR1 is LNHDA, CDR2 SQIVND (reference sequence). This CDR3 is CASSRNRGTGVETQYF. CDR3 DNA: TGTGCCAGTAGTAGAAACCGCGGGACAGGGGTAGAGACCCAGTACTTC.

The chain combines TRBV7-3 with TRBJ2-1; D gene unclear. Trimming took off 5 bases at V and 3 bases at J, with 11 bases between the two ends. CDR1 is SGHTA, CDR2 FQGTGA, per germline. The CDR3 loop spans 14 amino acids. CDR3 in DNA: TGTGCCAGCAGCACCCTAGGTAGCTACAATGAGCAGTTCTTC. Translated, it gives CASSTLGSYNEQFF.

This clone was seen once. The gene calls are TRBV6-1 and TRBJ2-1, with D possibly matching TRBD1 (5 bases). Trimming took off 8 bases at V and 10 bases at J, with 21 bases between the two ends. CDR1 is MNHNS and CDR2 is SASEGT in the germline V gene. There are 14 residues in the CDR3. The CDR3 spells CASSLEPQGLEQFF. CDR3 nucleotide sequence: TGTGCCAGCTCTTTGGAGCCCCAGGGTTTGGAGCAGTTCTTC.

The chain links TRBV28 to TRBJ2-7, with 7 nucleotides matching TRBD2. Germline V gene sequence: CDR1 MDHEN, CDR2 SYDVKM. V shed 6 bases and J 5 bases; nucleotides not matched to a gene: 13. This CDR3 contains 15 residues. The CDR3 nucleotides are TGTGCCAGCAGACTCCGCAGGACTAGTCCCCACGAGCAGTACTTC. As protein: CASRLRRTSPHEQYF. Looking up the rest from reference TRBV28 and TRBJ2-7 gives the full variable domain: DVKVTQSSRYLVKRTGEKVFLECVQDMDHENMFWYRQDPGLGLRLIYFSYDVKMKEKGDIPEGYSVSREKKERFSLILESASTNQTSMYLCASRLRRTSPHEQYFGPGTRLTVT.

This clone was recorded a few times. The CDR3: CATSRVGWDEQFF. The CDR3 DNA sequence: TGTGCCACCAGCAGAGTCGGTTGGGATGAGCAGTTCTTC. The chain has TRBV15 and TRBJ2-1; D uncertain. Germline V lookup: CDR1 LNHNV, CDR2 YYDKDF (reference sequence). The CDR3 runs to 13 residues. Deletions cut 1 base from V and 8 bases from J, with 9 bases between.

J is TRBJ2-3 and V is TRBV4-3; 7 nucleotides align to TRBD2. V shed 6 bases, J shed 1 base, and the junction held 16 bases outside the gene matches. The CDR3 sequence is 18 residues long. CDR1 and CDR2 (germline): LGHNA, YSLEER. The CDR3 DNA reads TGCGCCAGCAGTCCTTCTTACGGGACTATAACACGCACAGATACGCAGTATTTT. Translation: CASSPSYGTITRTDTQYF.

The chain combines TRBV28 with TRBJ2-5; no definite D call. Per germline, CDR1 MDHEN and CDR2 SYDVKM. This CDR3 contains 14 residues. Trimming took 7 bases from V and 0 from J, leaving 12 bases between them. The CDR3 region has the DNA TGTGCCAGCAACCGTTTCGGACACCAAGAGACCCAGTACTTC. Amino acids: CASNRFGHQETQYF.

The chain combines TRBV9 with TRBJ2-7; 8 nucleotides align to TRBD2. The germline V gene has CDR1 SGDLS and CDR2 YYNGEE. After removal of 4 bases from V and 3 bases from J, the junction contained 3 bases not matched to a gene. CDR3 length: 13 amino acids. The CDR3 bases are TGTGCCAGCAGCCCGGGACTAGACTACGAGCAGTACTTC. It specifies CASSPGLDYEQYF.

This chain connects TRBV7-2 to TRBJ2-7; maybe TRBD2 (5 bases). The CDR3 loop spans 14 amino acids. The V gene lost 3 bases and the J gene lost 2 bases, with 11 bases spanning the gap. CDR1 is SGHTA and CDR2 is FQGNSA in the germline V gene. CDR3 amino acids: CASSFQLGPYEQYF. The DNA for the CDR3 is TGTGCCAGCAGCTTCCAACTAGGACCCTACGAGCAGTACTTC.

The CDR3 sequence is CASRPTSGRAPGITGELFF. The CDR3 nucleotides read TGTGCCAGTAGACCGACTAGCGGGAGGGCCCCGGGAATCACCGGGGAGCTGTTTTTT. The gene calls are TRBV19 and TRBJ2-2, with 14 bases fitting TRBD2. CDR1 and CDR2 from the germline V gene are LNHDA and SQIVND (reference sequence). After removal of 6 bases from V and 4 bases from J, the junction contained 13 bases not matched to a gene. CDR3 length equals 19 residues.

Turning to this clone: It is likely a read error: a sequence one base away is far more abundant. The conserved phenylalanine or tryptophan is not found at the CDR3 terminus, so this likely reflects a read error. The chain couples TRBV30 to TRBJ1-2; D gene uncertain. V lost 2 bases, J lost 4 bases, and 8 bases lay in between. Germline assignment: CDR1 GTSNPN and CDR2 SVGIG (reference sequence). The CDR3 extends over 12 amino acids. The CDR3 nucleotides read TGTGCCTGGAGTCGACCGACCTATGGCTACACCTCC. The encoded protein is CAWSRPTYGYTS.